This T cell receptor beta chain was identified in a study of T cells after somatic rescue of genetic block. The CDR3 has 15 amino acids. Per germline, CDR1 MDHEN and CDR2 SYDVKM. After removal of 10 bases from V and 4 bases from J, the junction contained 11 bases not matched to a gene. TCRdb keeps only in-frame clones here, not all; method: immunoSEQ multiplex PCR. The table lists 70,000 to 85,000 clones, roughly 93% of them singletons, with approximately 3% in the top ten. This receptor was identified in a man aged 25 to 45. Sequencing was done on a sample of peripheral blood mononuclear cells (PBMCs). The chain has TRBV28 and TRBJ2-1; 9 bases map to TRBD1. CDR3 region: CATTSQGQGYNEQFF. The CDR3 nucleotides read TGTGCCACCACGAGTCAGGGACAGGGATACAATGAGCAGTTCTTC.